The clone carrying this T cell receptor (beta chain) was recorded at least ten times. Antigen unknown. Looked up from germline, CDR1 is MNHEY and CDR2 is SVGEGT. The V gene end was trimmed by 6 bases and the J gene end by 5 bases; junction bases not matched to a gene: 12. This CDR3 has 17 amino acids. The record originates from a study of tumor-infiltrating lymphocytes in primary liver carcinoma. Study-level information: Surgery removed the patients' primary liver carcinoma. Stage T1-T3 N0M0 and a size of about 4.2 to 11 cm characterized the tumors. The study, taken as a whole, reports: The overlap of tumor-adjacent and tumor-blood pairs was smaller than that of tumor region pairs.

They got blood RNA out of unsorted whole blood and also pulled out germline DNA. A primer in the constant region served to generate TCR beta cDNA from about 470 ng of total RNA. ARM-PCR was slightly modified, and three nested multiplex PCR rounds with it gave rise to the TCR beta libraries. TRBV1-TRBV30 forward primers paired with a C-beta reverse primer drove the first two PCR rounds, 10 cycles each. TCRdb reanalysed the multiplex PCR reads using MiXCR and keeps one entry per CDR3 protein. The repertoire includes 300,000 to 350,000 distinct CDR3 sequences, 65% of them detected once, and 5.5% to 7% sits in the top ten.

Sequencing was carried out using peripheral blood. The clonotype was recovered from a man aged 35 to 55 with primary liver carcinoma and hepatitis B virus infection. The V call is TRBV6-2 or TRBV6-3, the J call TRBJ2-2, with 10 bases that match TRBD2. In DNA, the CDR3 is TGTGCCAGCAGATACGGGACTAGCGAGCTTTGGACCGGGGAGCTGTTTTTT. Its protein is CASRYGTSELWTGELFF.